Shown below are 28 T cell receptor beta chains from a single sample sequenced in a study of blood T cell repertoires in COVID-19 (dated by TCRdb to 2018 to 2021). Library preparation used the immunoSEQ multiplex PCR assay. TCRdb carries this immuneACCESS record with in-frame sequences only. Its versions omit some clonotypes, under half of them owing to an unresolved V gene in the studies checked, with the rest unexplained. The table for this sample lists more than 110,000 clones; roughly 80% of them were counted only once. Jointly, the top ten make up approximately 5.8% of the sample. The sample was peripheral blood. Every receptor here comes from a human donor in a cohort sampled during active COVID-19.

The CDR3 spells CASSPRGDLDTQYF. The CDR3 DNA sequence: TGTGCCAGCAGCCCAAGGGGCGACTTAGATACGCAGTATTTT. V gene TRBV4-2 combines with J gene TRBJ2-3, with TRBD1 as a possible D gene (5 bases). Germline values: CDR1 LGHNA, CDR2 YNFKEQ. This CDR3 has 14 residues. The V and J ends lost 4 bases and 5 bases respectively, with 13 bases between them.

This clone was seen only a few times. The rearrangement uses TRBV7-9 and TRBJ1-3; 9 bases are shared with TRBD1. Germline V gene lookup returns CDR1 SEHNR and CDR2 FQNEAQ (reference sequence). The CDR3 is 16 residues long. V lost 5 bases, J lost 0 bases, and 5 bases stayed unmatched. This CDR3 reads CASSLWTGASGNTIYF. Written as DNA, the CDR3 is TGTGCCAGCAGCCTGTGGACAGGGGCCTCTGGAAACACCATATATTTT. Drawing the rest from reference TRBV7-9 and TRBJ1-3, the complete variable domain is DTGVSQNPRHKITKRGQNVTFRCDPISEHNRLYWYRQTLGQGPEFLTYFQNEAQLEKSRLLSDRFSAERPKGSFSTLEIQRTEQGDSAMYLCASSLWTGASGNTIYFGEGSWLTVV.

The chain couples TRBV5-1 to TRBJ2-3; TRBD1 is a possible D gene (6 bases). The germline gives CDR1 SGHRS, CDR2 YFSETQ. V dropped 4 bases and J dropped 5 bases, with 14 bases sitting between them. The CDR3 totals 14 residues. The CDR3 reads CASSLNTRGDTQYF. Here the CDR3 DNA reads TGCGCCAGCAGCCTCAATACCAGGGGAGATACGCAGTATTTT.

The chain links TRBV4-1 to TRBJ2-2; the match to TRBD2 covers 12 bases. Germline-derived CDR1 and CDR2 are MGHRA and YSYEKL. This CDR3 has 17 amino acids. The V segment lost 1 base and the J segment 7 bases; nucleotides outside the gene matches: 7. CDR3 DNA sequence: TGCGCCAGCAGCCAAGTTCCTAGCGGGGGGGCAGGCGGGGAGCTGTTTTTT. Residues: CASSQVPSGGAGGELFF.

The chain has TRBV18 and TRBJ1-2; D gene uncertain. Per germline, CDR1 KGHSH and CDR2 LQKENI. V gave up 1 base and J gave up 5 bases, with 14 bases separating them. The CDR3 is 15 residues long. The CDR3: CASSPLVEQLYGYTF. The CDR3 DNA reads TGTGCCAGCTCACCACTGGTCGAACAGCTTTATGGCTACACCTTC.

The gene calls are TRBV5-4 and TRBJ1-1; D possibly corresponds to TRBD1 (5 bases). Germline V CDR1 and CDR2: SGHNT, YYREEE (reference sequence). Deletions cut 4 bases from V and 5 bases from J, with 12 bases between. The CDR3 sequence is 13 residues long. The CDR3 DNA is TGTGCCAGCAGCCCAGGGTCCCTTACTGAAGCTTTCTTT. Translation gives CASSPGSLTEAFF.

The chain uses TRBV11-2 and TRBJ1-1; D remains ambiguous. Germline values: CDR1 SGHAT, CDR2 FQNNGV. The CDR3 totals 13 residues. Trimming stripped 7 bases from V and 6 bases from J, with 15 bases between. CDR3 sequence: CASTTGSRAEAFF. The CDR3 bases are TGTGCCAGCACTACCGGGTCGAGGGCTGAAGCTTTCTTT.

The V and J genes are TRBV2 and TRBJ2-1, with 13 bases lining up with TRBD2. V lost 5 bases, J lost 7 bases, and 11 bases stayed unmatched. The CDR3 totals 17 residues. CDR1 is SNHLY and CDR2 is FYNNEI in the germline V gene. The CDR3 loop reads CASSQIPRLAGGNEQFF. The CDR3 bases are TGTGCCAGCAGTCAAATACCCAGACTAGCGGGGGGTAATGAGCAGTTCTTC.

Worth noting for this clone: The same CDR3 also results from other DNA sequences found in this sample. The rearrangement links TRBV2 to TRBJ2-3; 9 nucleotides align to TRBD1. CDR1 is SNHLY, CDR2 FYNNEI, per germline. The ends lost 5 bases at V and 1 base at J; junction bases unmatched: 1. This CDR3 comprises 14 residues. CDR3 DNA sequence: TGTGCCAGCAGTAGGGACAGGGGCACAGATACGCAGTATTTT. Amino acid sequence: CASSRDRGTDTQYF.

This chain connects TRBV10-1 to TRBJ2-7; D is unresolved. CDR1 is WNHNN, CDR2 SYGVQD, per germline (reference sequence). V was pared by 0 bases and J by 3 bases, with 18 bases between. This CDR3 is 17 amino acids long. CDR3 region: CASSESDVGGIFYEQYF. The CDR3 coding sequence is TGCGCCAGCAGTGAGTCTGACGTTGGCGGTATTTTCTACGAGCAGTACTTC.

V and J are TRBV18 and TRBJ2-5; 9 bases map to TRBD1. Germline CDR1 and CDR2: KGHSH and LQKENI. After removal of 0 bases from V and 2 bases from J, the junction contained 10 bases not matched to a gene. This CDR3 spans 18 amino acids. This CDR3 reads CASSPPRTGVGEQETQYF. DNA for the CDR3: TGTGCCAGCTCACCACCCCGGACAGGGGTGGGGGAACAAGAGACCCAGTACTTC.

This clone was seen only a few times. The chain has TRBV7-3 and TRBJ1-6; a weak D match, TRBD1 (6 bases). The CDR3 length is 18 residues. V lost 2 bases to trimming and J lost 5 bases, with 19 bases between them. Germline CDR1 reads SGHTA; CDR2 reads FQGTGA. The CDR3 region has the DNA TGTGCCAGCAGCTTATCTGGACCGGGGGGACATCATAATTCACCCCTCCACTTT. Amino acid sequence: CASSLSGPGGHHNSPLHF.

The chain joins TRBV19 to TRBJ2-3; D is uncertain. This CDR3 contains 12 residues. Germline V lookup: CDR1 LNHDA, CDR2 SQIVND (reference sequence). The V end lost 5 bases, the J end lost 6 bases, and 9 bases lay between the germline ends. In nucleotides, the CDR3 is TGTGCCAGTAGTTCTCGTTTGGATACGCAGTATTTT. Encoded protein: CASSSRLDTQYF.

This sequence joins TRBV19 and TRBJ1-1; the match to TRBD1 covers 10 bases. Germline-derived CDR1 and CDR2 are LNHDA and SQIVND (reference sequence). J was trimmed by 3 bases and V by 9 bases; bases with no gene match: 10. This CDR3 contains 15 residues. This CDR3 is CASRSWDRGYTEAFF. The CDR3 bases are TGTGCCAGCAGATCGTGGGACAGGGGTTACACTGAAGCTTTCTTT.

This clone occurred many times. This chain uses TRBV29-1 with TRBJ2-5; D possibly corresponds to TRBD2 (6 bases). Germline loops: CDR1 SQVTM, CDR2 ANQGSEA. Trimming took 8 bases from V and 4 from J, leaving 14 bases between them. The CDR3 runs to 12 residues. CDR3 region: CSSGEAIETQYF. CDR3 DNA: TGCAGCTCCGGGGAGGCTATAGAGACCCAGTACTTC.

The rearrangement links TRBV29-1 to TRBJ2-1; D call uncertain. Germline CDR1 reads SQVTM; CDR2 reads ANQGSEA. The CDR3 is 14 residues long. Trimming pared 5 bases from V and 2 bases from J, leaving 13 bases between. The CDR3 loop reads CSVSELYTYNEQFF. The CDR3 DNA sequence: TGCAGCGTTTCGGAACTATACACCTACAATGAGCAGTTCTTC.

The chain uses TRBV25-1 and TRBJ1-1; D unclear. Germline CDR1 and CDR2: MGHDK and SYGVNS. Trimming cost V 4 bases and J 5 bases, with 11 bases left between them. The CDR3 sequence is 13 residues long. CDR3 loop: CASSAVMVTEAFF. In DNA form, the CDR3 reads TGTGCCAGCAGTGCGGTCATGGTAACTGAAGCTTTCTTT.

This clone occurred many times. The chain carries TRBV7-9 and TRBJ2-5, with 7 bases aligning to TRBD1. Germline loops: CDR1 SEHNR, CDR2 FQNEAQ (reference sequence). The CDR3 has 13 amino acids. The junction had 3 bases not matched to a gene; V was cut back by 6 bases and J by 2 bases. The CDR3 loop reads CASSEQGQETQYF. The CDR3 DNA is TGTGCCAGCAGTGAACAGGGGCAAGAGACCCAGTACTTC.

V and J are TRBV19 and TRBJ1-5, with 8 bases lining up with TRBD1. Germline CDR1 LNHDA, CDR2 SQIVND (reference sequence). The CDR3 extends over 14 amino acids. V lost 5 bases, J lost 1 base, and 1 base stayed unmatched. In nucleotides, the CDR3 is TGTGCCAGTAGTGACAGGGGAAGCAATCAGCCCCAGCATTTT. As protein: CASSDRGSNQPQHF.

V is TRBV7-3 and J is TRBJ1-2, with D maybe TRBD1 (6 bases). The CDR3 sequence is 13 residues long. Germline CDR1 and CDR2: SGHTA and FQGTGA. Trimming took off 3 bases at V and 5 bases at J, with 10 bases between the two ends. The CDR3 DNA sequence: TGTGCCAGCAGCTTTGACAGGCAATATGGCTACACCTTC. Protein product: CASSFDRQYGYTF.

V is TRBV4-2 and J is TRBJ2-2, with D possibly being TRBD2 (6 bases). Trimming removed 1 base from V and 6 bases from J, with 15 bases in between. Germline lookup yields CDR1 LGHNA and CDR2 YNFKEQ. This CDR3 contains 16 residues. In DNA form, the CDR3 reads TGTGCCAGCAGCCAAGCGAGGAGGAGGGGTGCCGGGGAGCTGTTTTTT. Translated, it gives CASSQARRRGAGELFF.

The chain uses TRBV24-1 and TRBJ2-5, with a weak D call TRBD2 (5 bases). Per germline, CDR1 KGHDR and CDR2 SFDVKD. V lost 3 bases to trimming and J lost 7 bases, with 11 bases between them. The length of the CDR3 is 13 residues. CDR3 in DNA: TGTGCCACCAGTGATGTAGGGAGTCGGACCCAGTACTTC. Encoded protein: CATSDVGSRTQYF.

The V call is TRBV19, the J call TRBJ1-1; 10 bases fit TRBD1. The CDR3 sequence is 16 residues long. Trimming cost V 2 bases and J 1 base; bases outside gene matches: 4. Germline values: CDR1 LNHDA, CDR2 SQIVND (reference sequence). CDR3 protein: CASSITGTGANTEAFF. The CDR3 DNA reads TGTGCCAGTAGTATAACCGGGACAGGGGCGAACACTGAAGCTTTCTTT.

This CDR3 reads CASSPIQGAGTEAFF. DNA of the CDR3: TGTGCCAGCTCACCTATACAGGGGGCAGGCACTGAAGCTTTCTTT. The chain combines TRBV18 with TRBJ1-1, with TRBD1 matching 9 bases. This CDR3 is built from 15 residues. Germline assignment: CDR1 KGHSH and CDR2 LQKENI. Germline trimming cut 3 bases from V and 4 bases from J; bases unmatched to any gene: 6.

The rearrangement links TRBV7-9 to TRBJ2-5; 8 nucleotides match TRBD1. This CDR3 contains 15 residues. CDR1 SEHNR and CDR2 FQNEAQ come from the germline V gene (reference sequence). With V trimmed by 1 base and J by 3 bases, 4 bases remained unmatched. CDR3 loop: CASSLVGTGKETQYF. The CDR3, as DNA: TGTGCCAGCAGCTTAGTAGGGACAGGAAAAGAGACCCAGTACTTC.

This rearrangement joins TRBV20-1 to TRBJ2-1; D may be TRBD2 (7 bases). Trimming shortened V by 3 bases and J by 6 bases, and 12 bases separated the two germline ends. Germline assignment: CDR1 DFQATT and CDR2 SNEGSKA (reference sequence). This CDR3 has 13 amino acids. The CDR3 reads CSASRGGVNEQFF. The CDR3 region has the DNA TGCAGTGCTAGTCGCGGGGGCGTCAATGAGCAGTTCTTC.

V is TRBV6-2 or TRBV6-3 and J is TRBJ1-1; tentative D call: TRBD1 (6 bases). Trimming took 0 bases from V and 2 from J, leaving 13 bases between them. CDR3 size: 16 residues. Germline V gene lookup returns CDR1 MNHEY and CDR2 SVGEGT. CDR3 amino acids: CASSYSIGQPNTEAFF. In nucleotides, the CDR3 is TGTGCCAGCAGTTACTCTATTGGACAGCCAAACACTGAAGCTTTCTTT.

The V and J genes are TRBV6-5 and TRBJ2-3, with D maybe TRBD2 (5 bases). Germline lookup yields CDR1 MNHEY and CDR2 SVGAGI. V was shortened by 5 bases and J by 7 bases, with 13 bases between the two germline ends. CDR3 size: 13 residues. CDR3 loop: CASSTGFANTQYF. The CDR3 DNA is TGTGCCAGCAGTACGGGGTTTGCGAATACGCAGTATTTT.